The 17 T cell receptor beta chains in this list originate from one sample, sequenced in a study of Tregs in tolerant kidney transplant recipients. This table comes from immunoSEQ multiplex PCR, and its TCRdb copy is limited to in-frame clones, with some not included. The table includes 110,000 or so clones, about 91% detected once. The sample consisted of CD4+ T cells from blood. These receptors came from a human donor in good health.

This chain uses TRBV2 with TRBJ1-4, with TRBD1 matching 11 bases. The CDR3 is made up of 16 amino acids. The V segment lost 5 bases and the J segment 5 bases; nucleotides outside the gene matches: 7. Germline CDR1 and CDR2: SNHLY and FYNNEI. CDR3 region: CASSPGTGGRNEKLFF. CDR3 nucleotide sequence: TGTGCCAGCAGTCCCGGGACAGGGGGACGGAATGAAAAACTGTTTTTT.

The chain recombines TRBV5-8 with TRBJ2-5, with 7 bases fitting TRBD1. This CDR3 has 16 amino acids. The junction had 5 bases not matched to a gene; V was cut back by 0 bases and J by 0 bases. In germline, CDR1 is SGHTS, CDR2 YDEGEE. In DNA form, the CDR3 reads TGTGCCAGCAGCTTGGGTCAGGGGGTCAACCAAGAGACCCAGTACTTC. It yields the protein CASSLGQGVNQETQYF.

J is TRBJ2-3 and V is TRBV7-9, with D perhaps TRBD2 (7 bases). CDR1 SEHNR and CDR2 FQNEAQ come from the germline V gene (reference sequence). This CDR3 comprises 16 residues. The germline V and J ends were trimmed by 5 bases and 8 bases, with 23 bases remaining between them. The CDR3, as DNA: TGTGCCAGCAGCGCCCCTCGGGGGGCCCGGGGAGGTACGCAGTATTTT. Protein product: CASSAPRGARGGTQYF.

This clone was observed a handful of times. The J gene is TRBJ2-5, the V gene TRBV29-1, with 7 bases aligning to TRBD1. The V gene end was trimmed by 6 bases and the J gene end by 5 bases; junction bases not matched to a gene: 12. Germline CDR1 and CDR2: SQVTM and ANQGSEA. This CDR3 has 14 amino acids. This CDR3 is CSVVRRQGRETQYF. In DNA, the CDR3 is TGCAGCGTGGTCCGCAGACAGGGCAGGGAGACCCAGTACTTC.

The V and J genes are TRBV6-5 and TRBJ2-3; maybe TRBD2 (6 bases). Germline V gene sequence: CDR1 MNHEY, CDR2 SVGAGI. The CDR3 is made up of 14 amino acids. V was shortened by 0 bases and J by 8 bases, with 12 bases between the two germline ends. CDR3 amino acids: CASSYSGLEGTQYF. For the CDR3, the DNA is TGTGCCAGCAGTTACTCGGGCCTGGAGGGTACGCAGTATTTT.

In this sample, this clone turned up once. The chain joins TRBV6-6 to TRBJ2-7; possible D gene TRBD1, 6 bases. Germline CDR1 MNHNY, CDR2 SVGAGI (reference sequence). Deletions cut 6 bases from V and 7 bases from J, with 13 bases between. This CDR3 is 12 amino acids long. The CDR3 spells CASRAYQGEQYF. CDR3 in DNA: TGTGCCAGCAGGGCGTACCAGGGGGAGCAGTACTTC.

The rearrangement joins TRBV10-2 to TRBJ2-7; 8 bases align to TRBD1. The CDR3 runs to 12 residues. Germline loops: CDR1 WSHSY, CDR2 SAAADI. The trim removed 5 bases at V and 5 bases at J, leaving 2 bases unmatched. CDR3 sequence: CASSLQGDEQYF. The CDR3 nucleotides are TGCGCCAGCAGTTTACAGGGGGACGAGCAGTACTTC.

Note on this clone: The same CDR3 can be traced to other DNA sequences in this sample. The rearrangement uses TRBV5-4 and TRBJ2-5; the match to TRBD2 covers 9 bases. The trim removed 0 bases at V and 2 bases at J, leaving 2 bases unmatched. Germline V gene sequence: CDR1 SGHNT, CDR2 YYREEE (reference sequence). This CDR3 region has 15 residues. CDR3 in amino acids: CASSLGLAGQETQYF. The CDR3 DNA reads TGTGCCAGCAGCTTGGGGCTAGCGGGACAAGAGACCCAGTACTTC.

This clone was counted between two and nine times. This chain connects TRBV25-1 to TRBJ1-6, with 8 positions matching TRBD1. CDR1 and CDR2 from the germline V gene are MGHDK and SYGVNS. V shed 3 bases, J shed 13 bases, and the junction held 8 bases outside the gene matches. The CDR3 length is 14 residues. The DNA of the CDR3 is TGTGCCAGCAGTGACCCCGGACAGGGTTGGCCCCTCCACTTT. This codes for CASSDPGQGWPLHF.

The J gene is TRBJ1-1, the V gene TRBV19, with D hard to call. V gave up 5 bases and J gave up 3 bases, with 10 bases separating them. CDR1 is LNHDA, CDR2 SQIVND, per germline (reference sequence). This CDR3 contains 13 residues. The CDR3, as DNA: TGTGCCAGTAGTCAAGAAGTCCACACTGAAGCTTTCTTT. Its translation: CASSQEVHTEAFF. The full variable domain, in which reference TRBV19 and TRBJ1-1 provide the parts outside the CDR3, is DGGITQSPKYLFRKEGQNVTLSCEQNLNHDAMYWYRQDPGQGLRLIYYSQIVNDFQKGDIAEGYSVSREKKESFPLTVTSAQKNPTAFYLCASSQEVHTEAFFGQGTRLTVV.

This chain joins TRBV6-1 and TRBJ2-7; 7 positions match TRBD1. Unmatched junction bases numbered 8, after V lost 4 bases and J lost 2 bases. In germline, CDR1 is MNHNS, CDR2 SASEGT. The length of the CDR3 is 15 residues. As DNA, the CDR3 is TGTGCCAGCAGTGCAACAGGGGTTGGTCCCTACGAGCAGTACTTC. Residues: CASSATGVGPYEQYF.

The rearrangement joins TRBV6-1 to TRBJ1-3, with D possibly being TRBD1 (6 bases). The CDR3 runs 14 residues. The V gene's germline CDR1 is MNHNS and CDR2 SASEGT. V lost 5 bases to trimming and J lost 4 bases, with 12 bases between them. The CDR3 is CASSHTGPGNTIYF. For the CDR3, the DNA is TGTGCCAGCAGTCACACAGGGCCCGGAAACACCATATATTTT.

This sequence joins TRBV7-6 and TRBJ2-7; D ambiguous. CDR1 and CDR2 from the germline V gene are SGHVS and FNYEAQ. The V end was cut by 0 bases, the J end by 3 bases, with 15 bases between. This CDR3 is built from 16 residues. The CDR3 sequence is CASSLASPSSNYEQYF. The CDR3 DNA reads TGTGCCAGCAGCTTAGCAAGTCCTTCAAGCAACTACGAGCAGTACTTC.

This chain connects TRBV18 to TRBJ2-2; weak D call: TRBD1 (6 bases). This CDR3 has 17 residues. Germline CDR1 is KGHSH and CDR2 is LQKENI. V lost 2 bases and J 7 bases, leaving 20 bases between the germline ends. As DNA, the CDR3 is TGTGCCAGCTCACCAACTTCAGGGGATCAAGGAGACGGGGAGCTGTTTTTT. It specifies CASSPTSGDQGDGELFF.

The gene calls are TRBV6-6 and TRBJ1-2; 9 bases align to TRBD1. V lost 7 bases, J lost 2 bases, and 8 bases stayed unmatched. Per the germline V gene, CDR1 is MNHNY and CDR2 is SVGAGI (reference sequence). CDR3 length equals 15 residues. CDR3 residues: CASTPRQGVNYGYTF. The DNA for the CDR3 is TGTGCCAGCACCCCCAGACAGGGGGTAAACTATGGCTACACCTTC.

The rearrangement links TRBV5-1 to TRBJ1-1, with D tentatively TRBD1 (6 bases). CDR1 is SGHRS, CDR2 YFSETQ, per germline. The V gene lost 7 bases and the J gene lost 5 bases, with 15 bases spanning the gap. The CDR3 contains 13 residues. CDR3 sequence reads: CASGLQGLTEAFF. DNA of the CDR3: TGCGCCAGCGGACTACAGGGTTTAACTGAAGCTTTCTTT.

This chain uses TRBV7-2 with TRBJ1-2, with D unclear. The CDR3 spans 13 residues. V shed 5 bases and J shed 4 bases, with 11 bases lying between them. The germline V gene has CDR1 SGHTA and CDR2 FQGNSA. The CDR3 DNA is TGTGCCAGCAGCCCACGTAACCGCTATGGCTACACCTTC. As protein: CASSPRNRYGYTF.